The T cell receptor (beta chain) described here comes from a study of control samples from healthy donors and cancer patients. Germline trimming cut 2 bases from V and 5 bases from J; bases unmatched to any gene: 9. This CDR3 is built from 17 residues. CDR1 and CDR2 from the germline V gene are LGHDT and YNNKEL (reference sequence). Some clones are missing from TCRdb's copy, which holds only in-frame ones; the method was immunoSEQ multiplex PCR. The sample holds around 90,000 clones, over 80% seen once. This receptor was obtained from a man aged 25 to 40 in good health. The specimen was blood. The chain carries TRBV3-1 (or the pseudogene TRBV3-2) and TRBJ1-1, with 12 bases aligning to TRBD1. CDR3: CASSQFSGTGGVTEAFF. CDR3 DNA sequence: TGTGCCAGCAGCCAATTCTCCGGGACAGGGGGCGTTACTGAAGCTTTCTTT.